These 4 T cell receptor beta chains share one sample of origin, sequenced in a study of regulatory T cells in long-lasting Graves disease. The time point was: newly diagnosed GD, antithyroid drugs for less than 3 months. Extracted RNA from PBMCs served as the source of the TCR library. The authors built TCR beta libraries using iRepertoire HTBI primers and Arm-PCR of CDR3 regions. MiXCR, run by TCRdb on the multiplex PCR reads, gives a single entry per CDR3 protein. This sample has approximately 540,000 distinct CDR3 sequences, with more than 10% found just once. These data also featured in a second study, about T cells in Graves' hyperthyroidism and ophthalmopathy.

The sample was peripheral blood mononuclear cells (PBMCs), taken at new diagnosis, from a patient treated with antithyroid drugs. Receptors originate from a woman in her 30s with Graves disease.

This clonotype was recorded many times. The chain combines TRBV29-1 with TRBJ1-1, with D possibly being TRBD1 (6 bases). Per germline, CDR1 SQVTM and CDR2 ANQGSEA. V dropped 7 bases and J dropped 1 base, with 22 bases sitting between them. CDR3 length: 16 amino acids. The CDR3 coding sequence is TGCAGCGGACCGGGACAAGGAAACCGCCCGAACACTGAAGCTTTCTTT. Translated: CSGPGQGNRPNTEAFF.

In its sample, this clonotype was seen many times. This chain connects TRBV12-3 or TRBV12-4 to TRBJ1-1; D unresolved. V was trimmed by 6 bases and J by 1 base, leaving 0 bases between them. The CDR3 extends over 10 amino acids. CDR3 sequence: CASRNTEAFF. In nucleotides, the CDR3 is TGTGCCAGCAGGAACACTGAAGCTTTCTTT.

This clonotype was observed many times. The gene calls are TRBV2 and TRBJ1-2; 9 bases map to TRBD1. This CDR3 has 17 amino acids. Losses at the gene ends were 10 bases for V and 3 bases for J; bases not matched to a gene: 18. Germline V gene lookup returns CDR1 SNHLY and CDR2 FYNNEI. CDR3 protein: CAITQGAMRRTDYGYTF. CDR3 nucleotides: TGTGCCATAACACAGGGGGCAATGCGACGAACTGACTATGGCTACACCTTC. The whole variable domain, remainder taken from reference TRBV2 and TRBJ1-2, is EPEVTQTPSHQVTQMGQEVILRCVPISNHLYFYWYRQILGQKVEFLVSFYNNEISEKSEIFDDQFSVERPDGSNFTLKIRSTKLEDSAMYFCAITQGAMRRTDYGYTFGSGTRLTVV.

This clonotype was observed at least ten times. CDR3 residues: CASSQDLWATRGPHEQYF. The CDR3 region has the DNA TGTGCCAGCAGCCAAGATCTATGGGCTACGCGGGGTCCCCACGAGCAGTACTTC. V and J are TRBV4-2 and TRBJ2-7, with a tentative D call TRBD2 (6 bases). The germline CDR1 and CDR2 sequences are LGHNA and YNFKEQ. The V gene lost 0 bases and the J gene lost 5 bases, with 23 bases spanning the gap. This CDR3 region has 18 residues.